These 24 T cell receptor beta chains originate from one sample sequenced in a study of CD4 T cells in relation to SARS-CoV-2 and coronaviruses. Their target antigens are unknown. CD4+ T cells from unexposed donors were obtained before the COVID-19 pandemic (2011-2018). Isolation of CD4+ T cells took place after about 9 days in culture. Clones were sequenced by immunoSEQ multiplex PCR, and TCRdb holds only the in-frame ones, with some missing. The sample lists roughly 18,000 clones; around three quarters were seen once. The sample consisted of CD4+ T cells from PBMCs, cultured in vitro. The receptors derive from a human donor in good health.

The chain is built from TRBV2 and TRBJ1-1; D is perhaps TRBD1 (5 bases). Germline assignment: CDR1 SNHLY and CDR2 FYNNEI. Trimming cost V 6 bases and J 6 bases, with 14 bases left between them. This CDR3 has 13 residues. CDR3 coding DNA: TGTGCCAGCAGAGCTACCACAGGCTCTGAAGCTTTCTTT. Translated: CASRATTGSEAFF. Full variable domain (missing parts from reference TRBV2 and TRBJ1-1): EPEVTQTPSHQVTQMGQEVILRCVPISNHLYFYWYRQILGQKVEFLVSFYNNEISEKSEIFDDQFSVERPDGSNFTLKIRSTKLEDSAMYFCASRATTGSEAFFGQGTRLTVV.

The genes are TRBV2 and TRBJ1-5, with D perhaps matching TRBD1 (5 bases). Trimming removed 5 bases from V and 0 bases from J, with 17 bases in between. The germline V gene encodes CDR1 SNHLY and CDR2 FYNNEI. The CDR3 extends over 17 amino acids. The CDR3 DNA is TGTGCCAGCAGTCCTTCCGGGACGGCATTTAGCAATCAGCCCCAGCATTTT. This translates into CASSPSGTAFSNQPQHF.

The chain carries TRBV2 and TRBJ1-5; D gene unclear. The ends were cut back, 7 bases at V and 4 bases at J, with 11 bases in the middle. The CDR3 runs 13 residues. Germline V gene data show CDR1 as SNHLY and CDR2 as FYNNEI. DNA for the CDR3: TGTGCCAGCACCGTAAGGCAGAATCAGCCCCAGCATTTT. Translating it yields CASTVRQNQPQHF.

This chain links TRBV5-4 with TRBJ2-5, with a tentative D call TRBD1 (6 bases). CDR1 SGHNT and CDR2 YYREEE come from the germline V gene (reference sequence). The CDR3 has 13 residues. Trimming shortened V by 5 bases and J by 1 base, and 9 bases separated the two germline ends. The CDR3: CASSEDSQETQYF. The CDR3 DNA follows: TGTGCCAGCAGTGAGGACAGCCAAGAGACCCAGTACTTC.

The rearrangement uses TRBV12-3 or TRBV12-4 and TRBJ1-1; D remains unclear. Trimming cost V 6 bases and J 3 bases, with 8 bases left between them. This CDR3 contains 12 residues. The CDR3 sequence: CASSPRDTEAFF. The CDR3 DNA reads TGTGCCAGCAGCCCCCGGGACACTGAAGCTTTCTTT.

CDR3 residues: CASSQDLAETQYF. Written as DNA, the CDR3 is TGCGCCAGCAGCCAAGATCTTGCGGAGACCCAGTACTTC. This chain joins TRBV4-1 and TRBJ2-5; no definite D call. The CDR3 covers 13 residues. Germline-derived CDR1 and CDR2 are MGHRA and YSYEKL. V dropped 0 bases and J dropped 5 bases, with 7 bases sitting between them.

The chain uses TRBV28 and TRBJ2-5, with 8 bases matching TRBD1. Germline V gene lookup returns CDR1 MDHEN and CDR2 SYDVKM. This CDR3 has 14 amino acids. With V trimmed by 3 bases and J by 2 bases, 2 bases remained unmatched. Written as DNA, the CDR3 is TGTGCCAGCAGTTTCAGGGGGCTTCAAGAGACCCAGTACTTC. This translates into CASSFRGLQETQYF.

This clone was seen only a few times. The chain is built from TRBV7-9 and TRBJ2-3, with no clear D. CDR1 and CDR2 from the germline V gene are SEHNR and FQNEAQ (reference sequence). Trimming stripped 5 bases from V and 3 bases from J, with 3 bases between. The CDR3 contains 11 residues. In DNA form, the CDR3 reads TGTGCCAGCAGCGCGACAGATACGCAGTATTTT. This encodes CASSATDTQYF.

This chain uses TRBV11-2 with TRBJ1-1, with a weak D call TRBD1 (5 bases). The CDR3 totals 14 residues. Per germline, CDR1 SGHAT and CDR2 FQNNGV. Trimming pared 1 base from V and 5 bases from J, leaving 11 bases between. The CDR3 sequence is CASSLGQGETEAFF. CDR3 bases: TGTGCCAGCAGCTTAGGGCAGGGAGAGACTGAAGCTTTCTTT.

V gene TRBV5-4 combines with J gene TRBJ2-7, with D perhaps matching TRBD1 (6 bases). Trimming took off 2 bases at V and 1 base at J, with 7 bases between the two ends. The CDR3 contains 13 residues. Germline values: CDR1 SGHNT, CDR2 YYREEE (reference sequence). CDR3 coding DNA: TGTGCCAGCAGCTTACAGGGATCCTACGAGCAGTACTTC. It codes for CASSLQGSYEQYF.

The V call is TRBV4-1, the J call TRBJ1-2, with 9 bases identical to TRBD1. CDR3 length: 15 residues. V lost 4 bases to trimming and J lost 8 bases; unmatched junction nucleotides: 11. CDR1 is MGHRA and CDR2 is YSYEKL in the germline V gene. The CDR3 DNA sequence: TGCGCCAGCAGCCGCGGGGGGACAGGGTCAGGCGGCTACACCTTC. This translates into CASSRGGTGSGGYTF.

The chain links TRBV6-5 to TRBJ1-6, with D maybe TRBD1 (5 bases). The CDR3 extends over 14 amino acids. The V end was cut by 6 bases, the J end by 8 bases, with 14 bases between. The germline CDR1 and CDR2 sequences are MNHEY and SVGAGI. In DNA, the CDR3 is TGTGCCAGCAGGCTGGACACTACACATTCACCCCTCCACTTT. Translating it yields CASRLDTTHSPLHF.

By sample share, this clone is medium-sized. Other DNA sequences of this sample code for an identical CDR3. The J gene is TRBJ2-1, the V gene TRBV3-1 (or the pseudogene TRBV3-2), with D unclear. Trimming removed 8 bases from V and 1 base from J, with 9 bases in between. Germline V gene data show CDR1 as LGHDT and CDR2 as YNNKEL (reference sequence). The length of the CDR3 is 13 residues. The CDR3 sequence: CASRGLSYNEQFF. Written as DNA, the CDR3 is TGTGCCAGCCGTGGATTGTCCTACAATGAGCAGTTCTTC.

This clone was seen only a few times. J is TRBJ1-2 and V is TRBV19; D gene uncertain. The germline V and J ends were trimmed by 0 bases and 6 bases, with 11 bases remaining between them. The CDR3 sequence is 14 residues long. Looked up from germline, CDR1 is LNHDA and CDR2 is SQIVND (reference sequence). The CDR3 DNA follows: TGTGCCAGTAGTATAGATCCCAGATATGATGGCTACACCTTC. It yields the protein CASSIDPRYDGYTF.

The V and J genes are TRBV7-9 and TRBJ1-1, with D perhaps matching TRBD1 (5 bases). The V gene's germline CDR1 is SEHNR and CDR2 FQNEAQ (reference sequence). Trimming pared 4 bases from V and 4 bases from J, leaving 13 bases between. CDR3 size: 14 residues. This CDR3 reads CASSSGGVRTEAFF. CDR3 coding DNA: TGTGCCAGCAGCTCGGGGGGGGTGCGCACTGAAGCTTTCTTT.

In DNA, the CDR3 is TGTGCCAGCAGCCCTCAGGTCAAGAGGGACAGGAGCTACAATGAGCAGTTCTTC. Amino acid sequence: CASSPQVKRDRSYNEQFF. The genes are TRBV28 and TRBJ2-1, with 8 bases aligning to TRBD1. The germline V gene has CDR1 MDHEN and CDR2 SYDVKM. CDR3 length: 18 residues. The trim removed 6 bases at V and 3 bases at J, leaving 16 bases unmatched.

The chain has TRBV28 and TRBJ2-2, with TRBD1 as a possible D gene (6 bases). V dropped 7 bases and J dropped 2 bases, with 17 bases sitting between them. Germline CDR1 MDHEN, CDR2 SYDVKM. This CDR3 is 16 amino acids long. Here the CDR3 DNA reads TGTGCCAGCAAGACAGGCGACACCCCTAACACCGGGGAGCTGTTTTTT. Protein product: CASKTGDTPNTGELFF.

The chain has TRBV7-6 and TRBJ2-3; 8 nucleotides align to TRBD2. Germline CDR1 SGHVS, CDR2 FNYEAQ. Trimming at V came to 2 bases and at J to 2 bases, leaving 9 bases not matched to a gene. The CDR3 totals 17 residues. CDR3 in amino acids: CASSLWSASGSTDTQYF. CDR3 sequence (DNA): TGTGCCAGCAGCTTATGGTCGGCTAGCGGGTCCACAGATACGCAGTATTTT.

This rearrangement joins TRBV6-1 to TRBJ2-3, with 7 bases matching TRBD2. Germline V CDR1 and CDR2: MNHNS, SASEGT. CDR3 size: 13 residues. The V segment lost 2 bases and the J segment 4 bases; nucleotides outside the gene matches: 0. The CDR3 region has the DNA TGTGCCAGCAGTGAACTAGCGGCAGATACGCAGTATTTT. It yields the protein CASSELAADTQYF.

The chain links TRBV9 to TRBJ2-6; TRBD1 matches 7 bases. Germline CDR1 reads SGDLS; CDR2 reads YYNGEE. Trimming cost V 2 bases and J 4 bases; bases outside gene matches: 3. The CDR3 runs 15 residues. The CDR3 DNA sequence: TGTGCCAGCAGCGTGACAGGGACCGGGGCCAACGTCCTGACTTTC. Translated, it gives CASSVTGTGANVLTF.

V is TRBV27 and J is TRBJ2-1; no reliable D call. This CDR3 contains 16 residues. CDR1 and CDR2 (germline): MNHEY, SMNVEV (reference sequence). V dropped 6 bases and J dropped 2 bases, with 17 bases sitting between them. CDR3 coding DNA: TGTGCCAGCAGAATCAATAGCCCTTCAGCCTACAATGAGCAGTTCTTC. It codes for CASRINSPSAYNEQFF.

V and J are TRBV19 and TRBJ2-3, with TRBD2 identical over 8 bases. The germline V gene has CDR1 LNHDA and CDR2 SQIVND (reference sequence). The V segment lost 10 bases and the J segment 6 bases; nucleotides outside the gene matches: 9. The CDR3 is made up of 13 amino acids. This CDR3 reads CAIRERESDTQYF. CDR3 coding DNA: TGTGCCATTAGAGAGCGGGAGTCGGATACGCAGTATTTT.

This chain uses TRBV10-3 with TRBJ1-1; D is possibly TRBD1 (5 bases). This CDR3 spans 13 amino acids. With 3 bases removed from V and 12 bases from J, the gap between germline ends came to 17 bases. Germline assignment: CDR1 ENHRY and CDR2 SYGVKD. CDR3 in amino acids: CAISDSTFKGPFF. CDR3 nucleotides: TGTGCCATCAGTGATTCGACGTTTAAGGGGCCTTTCTTT.

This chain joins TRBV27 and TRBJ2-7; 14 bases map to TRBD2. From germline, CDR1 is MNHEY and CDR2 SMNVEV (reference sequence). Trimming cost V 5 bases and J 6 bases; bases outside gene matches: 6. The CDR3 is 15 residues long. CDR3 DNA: TGTGCCAGCAGTCCGCGGACTAGCGGGAGGCCCGAGCAGTACTTC. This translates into CASSPRTSGRPEQYF.